The clone carrying this T cell receptor beta chain was counted between two and nine times. Its antigen remains unidentified. The data were taken from a study of Graves' ophthalmopathy and Graves' hyperthyroidism. The study amplified TCR beta CDR3 regions using RNA transcripts. An initial RT-PCR round employing HTBI primers preceded a second-round multiplex PCR. Each CDR3 protein is one row after TCRdb ran MiXCR on the multiplex PCR reads. The sample lists hundreds of thousands of distinct CDR3 sequences; about 38% were seen once. Germline CDR1 is MNHEY and CDR2 is SVGAGI. The CDR3 covers 13 residues. Between the trimmed V and J ends, which lost 6 bases and 2 bases, there was a span of 11 bases. Study-level points and caveats: Distinction of ophthalmopathy from stable hyperthyroidism by a 13-signature model reached 87.88% sensitivity and approximately 81% specificity. Also, most clonotypes expanded in the thyroid above 0.001 frequency appeared in blood.

PBMCs came from more than 7.5 ml of fresh peripheral blood. The sequence derives from an adult man with Graves' ophthalmopathy. This rearrangement joins TRBV6-5 to TRBJ2-7; D possibly corresponds to TRBD2 (6 bases). Sequencing was done on a sample of peripheral blood. This CDR3 is CASRRPGAYEQYF. For the CDR3, the DNA is TGTGCCAGCAGGCGACCGGGAGCCTACGAGCAGTACTTC.